The next 2 T cell receptor beta chains were all read from a single sample in a study of blood T cell repertoires in COVID-19. Method: immunoSEQ multiplex PCR; TCRdb's copy keeps in-frame clones and lacks some. The data show 110,000 to 150,000 clones, approximately 80% seen once. Sequenced sample: peripheral blood. All receptors derive from a human donor in a cohort sampled during active COVID-19.

This chain joins TRBV4-3 and TRBJ1-2, with TRBD1 matching over 9 bases. Germline V CDR1 and CDR2: LGHNA, YSLEER. The CDR3 extends over 17 amino acids. J lost 5 bases, V lost 2 bases, and 12 bases had no gene match. The CDR3 DNA sequence: TGCGCCAGCAGCCAACATCGCCGGGACAGGGTTTGGTATGGCTACACCTTC. This gives the protein CASSQHRRDRVWYGYTF.

This clone was counted a few times. V usage is TRBV5-4 and J usage is TRBJ2-7; D may be TRBD2 (6 bases). The germline CDR1 and CDR2 sequences are SGHNT and YYREEE (reference sequence). Trimming took 5 bases from V and 3 from J, leaving 18 bases between them. The CDR3 has 15 amino acids. The CDR3 loop is CASSRSGTGLYEQYF. The CDR3 DNA sequence: TGTGCCAGCAGTCGTTCCGGGACTGGTCTCTACGAGCAGTACTTC.